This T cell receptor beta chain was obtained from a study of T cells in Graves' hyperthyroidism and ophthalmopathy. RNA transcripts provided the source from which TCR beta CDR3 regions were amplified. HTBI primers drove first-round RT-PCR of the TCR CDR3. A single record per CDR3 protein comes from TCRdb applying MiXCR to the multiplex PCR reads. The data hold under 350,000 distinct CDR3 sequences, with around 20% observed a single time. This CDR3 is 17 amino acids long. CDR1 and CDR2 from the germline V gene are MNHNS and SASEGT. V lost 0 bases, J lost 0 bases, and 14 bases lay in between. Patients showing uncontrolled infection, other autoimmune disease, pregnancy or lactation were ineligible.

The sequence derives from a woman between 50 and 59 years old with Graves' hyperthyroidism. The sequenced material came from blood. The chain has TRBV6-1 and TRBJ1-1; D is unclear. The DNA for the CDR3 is TGTGCCAGCAGTGAAGCCCCTCTAATGACCATGAACACTGAAGCTTTCTTT. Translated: CASSEAPLMTMNTEAFF.